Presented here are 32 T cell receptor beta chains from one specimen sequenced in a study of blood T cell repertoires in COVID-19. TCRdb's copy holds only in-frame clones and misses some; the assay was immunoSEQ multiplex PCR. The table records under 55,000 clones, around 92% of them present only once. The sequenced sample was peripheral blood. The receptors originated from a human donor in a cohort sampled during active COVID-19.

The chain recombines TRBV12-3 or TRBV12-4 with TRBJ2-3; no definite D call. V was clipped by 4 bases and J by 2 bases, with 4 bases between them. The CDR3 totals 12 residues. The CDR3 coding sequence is TGTGCCAGCAGTTCTAACACAGATACGCAGTATTTT. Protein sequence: CASSSNTDTQYF.

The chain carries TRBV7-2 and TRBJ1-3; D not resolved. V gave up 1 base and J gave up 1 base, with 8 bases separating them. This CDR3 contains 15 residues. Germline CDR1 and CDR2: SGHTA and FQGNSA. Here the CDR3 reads CASSLGRRSGNTIYF. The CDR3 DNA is TGTGCCAGCAGCTTAGGGAGAAGGTCTGGAAACACCATATATTTT.

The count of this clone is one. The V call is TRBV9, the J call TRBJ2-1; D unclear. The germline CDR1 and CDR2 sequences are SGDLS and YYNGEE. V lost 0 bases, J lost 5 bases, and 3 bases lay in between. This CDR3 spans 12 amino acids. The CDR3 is CASSVGHNEQFF. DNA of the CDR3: TGTGCCAGCAGCGTAGGGCACAATGAGCAGTTCTTC. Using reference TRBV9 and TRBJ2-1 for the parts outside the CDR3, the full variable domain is DSGVTQTPKHLITATGQRVTLRCSPRSGDLSVYWYQQSLDQGLQFLIQYYNGEERAKGNILERFSAQQFPDLHSELNLSSLELGDSALYFCASSVGHNEQFFGPGTRLTVL.

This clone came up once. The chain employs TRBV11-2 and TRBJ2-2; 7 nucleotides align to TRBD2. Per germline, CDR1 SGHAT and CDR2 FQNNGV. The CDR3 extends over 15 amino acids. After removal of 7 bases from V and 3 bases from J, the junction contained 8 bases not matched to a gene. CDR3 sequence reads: CASTGLGRYTGELFF. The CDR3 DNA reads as TGTGCCAGCACCGGACTAGGAAGATACACCGGGGAGCTGTTTTTT.

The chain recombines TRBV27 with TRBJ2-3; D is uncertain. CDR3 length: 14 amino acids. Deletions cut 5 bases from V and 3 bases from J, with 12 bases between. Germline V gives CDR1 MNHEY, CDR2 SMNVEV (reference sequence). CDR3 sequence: CASSPRSITDTQYF. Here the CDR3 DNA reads TGTGCCAGCAGTCCGCGATCAATTACAGATACGCAGTATTTT.

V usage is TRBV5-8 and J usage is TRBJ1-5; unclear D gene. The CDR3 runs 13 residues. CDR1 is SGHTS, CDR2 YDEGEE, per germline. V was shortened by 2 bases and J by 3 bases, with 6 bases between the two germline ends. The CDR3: CASSLRYNQPQHF. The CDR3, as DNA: TGTGCCAGCAGCTTACGGTACAATCAGCCCCAGCATTTT.

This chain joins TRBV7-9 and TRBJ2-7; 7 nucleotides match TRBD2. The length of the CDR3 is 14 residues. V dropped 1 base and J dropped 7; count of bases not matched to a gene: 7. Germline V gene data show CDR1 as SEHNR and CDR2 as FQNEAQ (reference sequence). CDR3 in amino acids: CASSLGGSGGEQYF. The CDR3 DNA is TGTGCCAGCAGCTTAGGGGGATCGGGGGGAGAGCAGTACTTC.

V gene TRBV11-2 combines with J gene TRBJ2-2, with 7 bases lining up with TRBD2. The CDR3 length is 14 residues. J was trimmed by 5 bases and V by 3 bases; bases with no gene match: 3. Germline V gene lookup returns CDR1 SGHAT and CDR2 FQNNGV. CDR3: CASSLAGVTGELFF. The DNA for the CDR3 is TGTGCCAGCAGCTTGGCGGGGGTGACCGGGGAGCTGTTTTTT.

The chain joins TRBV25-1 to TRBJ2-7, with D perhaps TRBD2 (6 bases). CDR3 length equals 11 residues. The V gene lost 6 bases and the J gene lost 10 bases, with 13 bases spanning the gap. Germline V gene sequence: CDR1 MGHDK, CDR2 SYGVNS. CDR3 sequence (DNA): TGTGCCAGCAGCCTAGGGACTCTTCAGTACTTC. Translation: CASSLGTLQYF.

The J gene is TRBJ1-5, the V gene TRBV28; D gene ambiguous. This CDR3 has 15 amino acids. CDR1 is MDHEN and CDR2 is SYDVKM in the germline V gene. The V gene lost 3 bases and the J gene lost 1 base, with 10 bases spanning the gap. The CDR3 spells CASSFATGSNQPQHF. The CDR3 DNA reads TGTGCCAGCAGTTTCGCTACCGGGAGCAATCAGCCCCAGCATTTT.

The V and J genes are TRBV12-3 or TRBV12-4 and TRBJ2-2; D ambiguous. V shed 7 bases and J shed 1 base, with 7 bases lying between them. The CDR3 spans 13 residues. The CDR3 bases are TGTGCCAGCAACGAGAGGAACACCGGGGAGCTGTTTTTT. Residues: CASNERNTGELFF.

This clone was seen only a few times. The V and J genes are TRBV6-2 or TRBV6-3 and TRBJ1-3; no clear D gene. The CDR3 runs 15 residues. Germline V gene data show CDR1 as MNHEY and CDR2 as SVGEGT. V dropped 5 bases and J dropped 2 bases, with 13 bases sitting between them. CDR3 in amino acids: CASSPSGGPGNTIYF. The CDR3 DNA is TGTGCCAGCAGTCCCTCGGGAGGACCTGGAAACACCATATATTTT.

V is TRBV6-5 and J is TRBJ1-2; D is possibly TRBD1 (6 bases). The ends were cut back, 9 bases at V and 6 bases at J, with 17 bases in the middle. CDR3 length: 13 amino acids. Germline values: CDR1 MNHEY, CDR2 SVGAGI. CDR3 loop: CASSLQGGDGYTF. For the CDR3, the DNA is TGTGCCAGTTCCCTACAGGGCGGTGATGGCTACACCTTC.

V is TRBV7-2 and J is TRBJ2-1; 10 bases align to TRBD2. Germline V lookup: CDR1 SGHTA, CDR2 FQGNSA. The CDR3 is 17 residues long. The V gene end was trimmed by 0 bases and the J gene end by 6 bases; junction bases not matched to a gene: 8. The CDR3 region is CASSLALTLAGFNEQFF. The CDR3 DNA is TGTGCCAGCAGCTTAGCGCTAACACTAGCGGGGTTCAATGAGCAGTTCTTC.

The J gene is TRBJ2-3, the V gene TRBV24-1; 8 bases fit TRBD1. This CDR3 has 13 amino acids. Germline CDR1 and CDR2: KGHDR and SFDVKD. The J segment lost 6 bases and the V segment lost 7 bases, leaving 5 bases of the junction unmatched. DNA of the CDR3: TGTGCCACCAGCTTGACAGGGGAGGATACGCAGTATTTT. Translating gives CATSLTGEDTQYF.

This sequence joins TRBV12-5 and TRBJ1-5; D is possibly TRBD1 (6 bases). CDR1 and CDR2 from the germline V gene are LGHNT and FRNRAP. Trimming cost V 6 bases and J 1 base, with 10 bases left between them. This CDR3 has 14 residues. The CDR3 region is CASGPGVSNQPQHF. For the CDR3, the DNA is TGTGCTAGTGGCCCAGGGGTAAGCAATCAGCCCCAGCATTTT.

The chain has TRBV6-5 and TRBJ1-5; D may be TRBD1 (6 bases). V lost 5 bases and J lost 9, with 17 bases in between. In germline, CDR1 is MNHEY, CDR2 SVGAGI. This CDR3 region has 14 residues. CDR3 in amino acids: CASSSDRFGLPQHF. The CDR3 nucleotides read TGTGCCAGCAGTAGCGACAGGTTTGGTCTGCCCCAGCATTTT.

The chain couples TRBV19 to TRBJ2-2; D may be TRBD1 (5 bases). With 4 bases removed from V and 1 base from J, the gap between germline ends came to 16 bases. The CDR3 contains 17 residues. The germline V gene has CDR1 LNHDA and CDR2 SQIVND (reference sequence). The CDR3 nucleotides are TGTGCCAGTAGTACCCCCGTGTGGCAGGGGAACACCGGGGAGCTGTTTTTT. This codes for CASSTPVWQGNTGELFF.

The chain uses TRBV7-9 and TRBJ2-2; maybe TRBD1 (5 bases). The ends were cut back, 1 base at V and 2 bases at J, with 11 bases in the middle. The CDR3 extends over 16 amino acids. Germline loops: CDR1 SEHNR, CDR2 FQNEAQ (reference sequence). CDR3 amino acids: CASSLEITGNTGELFF. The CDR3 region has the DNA TGTGCCAGCAGCTTAGAAATTACAGGAAACACCGGGGAGCTGTTTTTT.

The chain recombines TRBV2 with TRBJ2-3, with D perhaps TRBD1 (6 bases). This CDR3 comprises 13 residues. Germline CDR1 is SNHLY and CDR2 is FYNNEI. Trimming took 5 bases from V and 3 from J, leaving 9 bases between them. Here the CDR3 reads CASSYTGTDTQYF. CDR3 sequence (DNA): TGTGCCAGCAGTTATACAGGGACAGATACGCAGTATTTT.

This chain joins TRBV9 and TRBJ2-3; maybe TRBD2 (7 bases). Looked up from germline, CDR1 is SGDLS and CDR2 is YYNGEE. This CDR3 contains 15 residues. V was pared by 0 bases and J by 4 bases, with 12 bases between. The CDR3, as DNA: TGTGCCAGCAGCGTAGGGGGGGGCCTCTCAGATACGCAGTATTTT. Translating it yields CASSVGGGLSDTQYF.

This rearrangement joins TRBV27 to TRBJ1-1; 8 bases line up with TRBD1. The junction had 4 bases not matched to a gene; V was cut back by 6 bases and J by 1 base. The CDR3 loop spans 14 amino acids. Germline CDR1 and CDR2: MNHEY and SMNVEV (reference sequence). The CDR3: CASRKQGGNTEAFF. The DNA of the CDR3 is TGTGCCAGCAGGAAACAGGGGGGGAACACTGAAGCTTTCTTT.

CDR3 sequence: CSASSGFGTGELFF. DNA of the CDR3: TGCAGTGCTAGTTCGGGGTTCGGGACCGGGGAGCTGTTTTTT. This chain joins TRBV20-1 and TRBJ2-2; tentatively, D is TRBD2 (5 bases). Germline-derived CDR1 and CDR2 are DFQATT and SNEGSKA (reference sequence). V dropped 3 bases and J dropped 5 bases, with 13 bases sitting between them. The CDR3 is made up of 14 amino acids.

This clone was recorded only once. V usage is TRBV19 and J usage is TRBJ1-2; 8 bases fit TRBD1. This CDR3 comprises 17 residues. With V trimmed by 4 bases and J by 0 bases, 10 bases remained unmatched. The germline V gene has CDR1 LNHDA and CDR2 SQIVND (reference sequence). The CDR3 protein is CASSTVRDRISNYGYTF. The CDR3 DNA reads TGTGCCAGTAGTACCGTCCGGGACAGGATCTCTAACTATGGCTACACCTTC.

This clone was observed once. DNA of the CDR3: TGTGCCAGCAGCTTAAAGAACTTGCGGGAGGGCCCTGATACGCAGTATTTT. Protein: CASSLKNLREGPDTQYF. The chain is built from TRBV7-9 and TRBJ2-3; TRBD2 matches 9 bases. V lost 2 bases, J lost 6 bases, and 12 bases stayed unmatched. CDR3 size: 17 residues. Germline assignment: CDR1 SEHNR and CDR2 FQNEAQ (reference sequence).

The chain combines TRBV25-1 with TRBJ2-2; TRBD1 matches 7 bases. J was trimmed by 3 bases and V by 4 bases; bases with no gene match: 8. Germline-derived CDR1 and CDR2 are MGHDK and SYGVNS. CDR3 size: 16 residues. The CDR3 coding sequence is TGTGCCAGCAGTGGGGACAGATGGACCGACACCGGGGAGCTGTTTTTT. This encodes CASSGDRWTDTGELFF. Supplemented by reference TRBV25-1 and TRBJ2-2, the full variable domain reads EADIYQTPRYLVIGTGKKITLECSQTMGHDKMYWYQQDPGMELHLIHYSYGVNSTEKGDLSSESTVSRIRTEHFPLTLESARPSHTSQYLCASSGDRWTDTGELFFGEGSRLTVL.

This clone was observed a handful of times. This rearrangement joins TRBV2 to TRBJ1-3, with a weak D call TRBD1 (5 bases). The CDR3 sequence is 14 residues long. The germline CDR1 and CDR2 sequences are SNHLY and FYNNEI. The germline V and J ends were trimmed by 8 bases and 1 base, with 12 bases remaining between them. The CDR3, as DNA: TGTGCCAGCCGGACATTCGGGTCTGGAAACACCATATATTTT. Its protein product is CASRTFGSGNTIYF.

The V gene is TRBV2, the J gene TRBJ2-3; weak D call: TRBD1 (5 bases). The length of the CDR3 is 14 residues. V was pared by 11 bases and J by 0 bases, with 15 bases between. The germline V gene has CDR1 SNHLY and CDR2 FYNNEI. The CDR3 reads CASQTTASTDTQYF. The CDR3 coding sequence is TGTGCCTCTCAGACGACAGCTAGCACAGATACGCAGTATTTT.

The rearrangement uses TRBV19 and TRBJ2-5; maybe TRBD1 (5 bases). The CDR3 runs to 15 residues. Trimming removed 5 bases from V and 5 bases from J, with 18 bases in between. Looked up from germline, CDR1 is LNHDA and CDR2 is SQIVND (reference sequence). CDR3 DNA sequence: TGTGCCAGTAGTCAAACCAGGGCACCCCAGGAGACCCAGTACTTC. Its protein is CASSQTRAPQETQYF.

CDR3 sequence: CASSVDLPQGAPGANVLTF. The CDR3 region has the DNA TGTGCCAGCAGCGTAGATTTACCACAGGGGGCGCCTGGGGCCAACGTCCTGACTTTC. The genes are TRBV9 and TRBJ2-6; 9 bases are a match to TRBD1. V lost 0 bases, J lost 2 bases, and 9 bases stayed unmatched. The CDR3 loop spans 19 amino acids. CDR1 SGDLS and CDR2 YYNGEE come from the germline V gene.

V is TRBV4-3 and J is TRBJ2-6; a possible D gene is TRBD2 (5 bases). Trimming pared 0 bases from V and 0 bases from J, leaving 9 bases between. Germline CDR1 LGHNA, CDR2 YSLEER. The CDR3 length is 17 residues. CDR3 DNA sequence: TGCGCCAGCAGCCAAGATCCGAGGGCCTCTGGGGCCAACGTCCTGACTTTC. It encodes CASSQDPRASGANVLTF.

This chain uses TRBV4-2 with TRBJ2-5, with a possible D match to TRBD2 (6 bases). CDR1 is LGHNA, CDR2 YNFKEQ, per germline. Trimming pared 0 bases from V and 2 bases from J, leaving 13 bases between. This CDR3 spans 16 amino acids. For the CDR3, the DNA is TGTGCCAGCAGCCAAGAGGGCTGGGGGGAACAAGAGACCCAGTACTTC. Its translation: CASSQEGWGEQETQYF.